Described below is a single T cell receptor (beta chain) sequence and its context. Its antigen is unidentified. The data were obtained in a study of cytomegalovirus exposure and HLA in healthy donors. CDR1 and CDR2 (germline): MDHEN, SYDVKM. The CDR3 contains 15 residues. V shed 5 bases and J 7 bases; nucleotides not matched to a gene: 9. The study ran its PCR with 60 Vbeta and 13 Jbeta primers. This table comes from immunoSEQ multiplex PCR, and its TCRdb copy is limited to in-frame clones, with some not included. The sample shows some 130,000 clones, about 77% of them seen only once. Study results and limitations: Sequencing likely caused a cluster of highly shared sequence variants. Later analysis identified several of the most significant clusters that appeared linked to common viral pathogens. Later on, an analysis showed TCR association rates differing by HLA locus, with DRB1 the most and HLA-C the fewest.

This receptor was obtained from a man aged 50 to 60 in good health and CMV-seronegative. Material for sequencing was PBMCs. J is TRBJ1-4 and V is TRBV28; 8 nucleotides agree with TRBD1. The CDR3 region has the DNA TGTGCCAGCAGTATCCGGACAGGGATCCGTGAAAAACTGTTTTTT. This translates into CASSIRTGIREKLFF.